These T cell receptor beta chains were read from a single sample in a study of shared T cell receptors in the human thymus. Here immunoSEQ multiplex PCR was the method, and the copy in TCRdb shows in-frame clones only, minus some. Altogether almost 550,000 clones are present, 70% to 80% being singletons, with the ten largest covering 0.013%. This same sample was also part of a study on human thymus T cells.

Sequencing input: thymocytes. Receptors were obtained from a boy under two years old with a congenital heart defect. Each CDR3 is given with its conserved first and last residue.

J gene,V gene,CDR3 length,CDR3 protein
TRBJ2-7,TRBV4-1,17,CASSQDLPGTLVGEQYF
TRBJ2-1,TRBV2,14,CASSGGLAGNEQFF
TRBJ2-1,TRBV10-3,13,CATGLEPNNEQFF
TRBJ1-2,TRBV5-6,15,CASSLPARTGVGYTF
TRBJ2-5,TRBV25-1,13,CASSPRNQETQYF
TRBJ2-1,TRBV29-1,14,CSVELGLASNEQFF
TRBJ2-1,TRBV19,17,CASSPSRDRGRGNEQFF
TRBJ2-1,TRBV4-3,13,CASSYLADNEQFF
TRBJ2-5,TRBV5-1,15,CASSLGDRGKETQYF
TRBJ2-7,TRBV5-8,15,CASSLPSGRAREQYF
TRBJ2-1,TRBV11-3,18,CASSLAPDSGRNYNEQFF
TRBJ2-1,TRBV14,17,CASSQEQRLAGAPEQFF
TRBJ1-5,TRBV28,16,CASSLCGTGRGQPQHF
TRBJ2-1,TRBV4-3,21,CASSQNGPGASGSHSYNEQFF
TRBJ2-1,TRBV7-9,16,CASTLPTRREPREQFF
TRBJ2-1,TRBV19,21,CASSIDGPGPSGGPSYNEQFF
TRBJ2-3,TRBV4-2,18,CASSQPGTSQTGTDTQYF
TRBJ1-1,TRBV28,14,CASSYYRQNTEAFF
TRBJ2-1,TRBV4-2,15,CASSQDAGRYNEQFF
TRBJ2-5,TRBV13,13,CASSLGPRETQYF
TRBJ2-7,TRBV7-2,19,CASSAGLAGGERRSYEQYF
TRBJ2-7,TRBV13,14,CASSLTGLSYEQYF
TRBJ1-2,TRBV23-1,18,CASSQSGRSEQLNYGYTF
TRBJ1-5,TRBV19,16,CASGLNPGLGHQPQHF
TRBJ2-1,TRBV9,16,CASSPRAGVKLNEQFF
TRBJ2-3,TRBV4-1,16,CASSQDLLAGADTQYF
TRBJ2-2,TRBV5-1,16,CASSFGLAENTGELFF
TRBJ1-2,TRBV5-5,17,CASSLKSWQGANYGYTF
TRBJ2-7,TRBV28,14,CASSSSGSTYEQYF
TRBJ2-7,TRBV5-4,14,CASSLGQGMNQQYF
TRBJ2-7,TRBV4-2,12,CASSQASSEQYF
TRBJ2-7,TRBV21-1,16,CASSAVQGQISYEQYF
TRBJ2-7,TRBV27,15,CASSPQRASSYEQYF
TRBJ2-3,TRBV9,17,CASSPRLAGGPTDTQYF
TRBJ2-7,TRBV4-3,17,CASSQSVRGTLTYEQYF
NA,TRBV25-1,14,CASSDRGGSYEQYF
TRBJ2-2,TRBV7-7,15,CASSSGVTNTGELFF
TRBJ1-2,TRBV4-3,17,CASSQDPSDLGAYGYTF
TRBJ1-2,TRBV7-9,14,CASSLLTEPYGYTF
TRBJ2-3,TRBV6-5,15,CASMGRHPRTDTQYF
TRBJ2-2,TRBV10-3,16,CAIAGLAGGPPGELFF
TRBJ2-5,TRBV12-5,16,CASGLDPLAGEETQYF
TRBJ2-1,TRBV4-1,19,CASSEEQGPTSSSYNEQFF
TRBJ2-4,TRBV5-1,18,CASSLPQTHRLAKNIQYF
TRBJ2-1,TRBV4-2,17,CASSQDRRGGDYDEQFF
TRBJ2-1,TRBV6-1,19,CASSEEVYQGLRSYNEQFF
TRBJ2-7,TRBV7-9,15,CASISTSSGGWEQYF
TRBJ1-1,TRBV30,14,CAWSLRGGNTEAFF
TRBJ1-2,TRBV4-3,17,CASSQVPIPDRGYGYTF
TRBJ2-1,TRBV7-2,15,CASSPGTGSAYEQFF
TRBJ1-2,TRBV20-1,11,CSELFPYGYTF
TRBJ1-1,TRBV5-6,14,CASTGDREDTEAFF
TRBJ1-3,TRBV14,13,CASSQGAGNTIYF
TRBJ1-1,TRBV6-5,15,CASSGLQGLNTEAFF
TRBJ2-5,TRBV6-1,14,CASSKTGTQETQYF
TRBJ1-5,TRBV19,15,CASSTRTGDYQPQHF
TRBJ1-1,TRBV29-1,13,CSVSEGTRTEAFF
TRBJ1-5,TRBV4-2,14,CASSQEESNQPQHF
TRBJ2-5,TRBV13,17,CASSLGSDRGGQETQYF